One and the same sample provided the 2 T cell receptor beta chains below, sequenced in a study of CD8 T cells in Susac syndrome. RNA was extracted with the RNeasy kit, and a quantity of roughly 0.45 to 1 ug was reverse transcribed using random hexamers. In TCRdb, the immunoSEQ multiplex PCR reads were re-called with MiXCR into one record per CDR3 protein. The data contain roughly 180,000 distinct CDR3 sequences, around 94% of them singletons. Sequenced input: CD4+ T cells from PBMCs. The receptors were sampled from a human donor with Susac syndrome.

The chain couples TRBV4-2 to TRBJ2-7; 11 positions agree with TRBD2. Trimming at V came to 0 bases and at J to 0 bases, leaving 13 bases not matched to a gene. The CDR3 has 20 residues. The germline V gene encodes CDR1 LGHNA and CDR2 YNFKEQ. CDR3 sequence: CASSQDPGTSGGTRSYEQYF. DNA of the CDR3: TGTGCCAGCAGCCAAGATCCGGGGACTAGCGGTGGAACCCGCTCCTACGAGCAGTACTTC.

V is TRBV30 and J is TRBJ1-1; TRBD1 matches 10 bases. Germline V gene lookup returns CDR1 GTSNPN and CDR2 SVGIG (reference sequence). Germline trimming cut 4 bases from V and 1 base from J; bases unmatched to any gene: 9. The CDR3 extends over 16 amino acids. The CDR3 DNA follows: TGTGCCTGGACCATAGACAGGGGGCCTGGGAACACTGAAGCTTTCTTT. Its protein product is CAWTIDRGPGNTEAFF.